This TCR beta chain is drawn from a study of somatic mutations in cytotoxic T cells in rheumatoid arthritis. The overall study: Flow sorting at nearly 100% purity was applied to some V beta antibody-stained T-cell populations, which included V beta1+ cells sequenced for TCRB.

Concerning this clone itself: No antigen is known for it.

The V gene's germline CDR1 is MNHEY and CDR2 SVGAGI. V was clipped by 7 bases and J by 4 bases, with 16 bases between them. This CDR3 region has 14 residues. CD4+ and CD8+ cells were isolated by positive magnetic bead selection, with purity checked by flow cytometry. Points from the study as a whole: Clonality measured in CD8+ T cells did not differ significantly between rheumatoid arthritis patients and age-matched healthy controls. In about an eighth of the roughly 60 patients, the largest CD8+ clone exceeded 20% of CD8+ cells.

The table came from immunoSEQ multiplex PCR; TCRdb's copy has only in-frame clones and leaves some out. The table has about 20,000 clones, 86% seen once. The source material was CD8+ T cells sorted from blood. The TCR was taken from a man in his forties in good health. The V and J genes are TRBV6-5 and TRBJ1-1, with unresolved D. CDR3 region: CASILGRAATEAFF. CDR3 in DNA: TGTGCCAGCATCCTAGGGAGGGCGGCCACTGAAGCTTTCTTT.